What follows describes a single T cell receptor (beta chain). This sample is part of a study of graft-versus-host responses after intestinal transplantation. Study-wide context: Recipients were all induced with anti-thymocyte globulin, then given tacrolimus and steroids for around three years. Overall study results and limits: GvH clones detected in recipient marrow included some appearing first in ileum or blood.

The CDR3 extends over 18 amino acids. After removal of 7 bases from V and 1 base from J, the junction contained 15 bases not matched to a gene. Germline CDR1 is SGHVS and CDR2 is FNYEAQ. Sequencing was performed with immunoSEQ multiplex PCR; in TCRdb, only in-frame clones are kept and a portion is missing. Here the sample spans approximately 15,000 clones, more than 25% being singletons. With roughly 200,000 irradiated, violet-dye-labeled stimulator cells, roughly 200,000 CFSE-labeled responder cells were plated. Sample: alloreactive CD8+ T cells from a mixed lymphocyte reaction culture, taken before intestinal transplant. Subset reported: CFSE-low proliferating T cells sorted from approximately six-day pre-transplant mixed lymphocyte reaction (GvH or HvG direction). The gene calls are TRBV7-6 and TRBJ1-4; 7 bases match TRBD1. The clonotype was recovered from a human patient who received an intestinal transplant. The CDR3 nucleotides are TGTGCCAGCACCCCAAGACAGGGAGGAATTGGAACTAATGAAAAACTGTTTTTT. Its protein is CASTPRQGGIGTNEKLFF.